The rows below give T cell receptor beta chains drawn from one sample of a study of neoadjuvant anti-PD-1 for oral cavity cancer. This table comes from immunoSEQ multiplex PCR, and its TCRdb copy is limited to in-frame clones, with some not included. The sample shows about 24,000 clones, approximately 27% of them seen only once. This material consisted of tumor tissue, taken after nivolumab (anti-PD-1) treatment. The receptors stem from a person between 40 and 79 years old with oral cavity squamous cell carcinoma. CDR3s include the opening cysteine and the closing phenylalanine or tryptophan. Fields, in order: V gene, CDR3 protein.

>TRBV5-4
CASSWTGAYGYTF
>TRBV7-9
CASSLTSGSLSTDTQYF
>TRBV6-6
CASRWPGPDYEQYF
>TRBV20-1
CSAETSFEQYF
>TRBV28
CASSPGPGEQYF
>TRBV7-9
CASSNQQGFGTEAFF
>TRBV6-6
CASSYGGDTEAFF
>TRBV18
CASSPYRGMGNEQFF
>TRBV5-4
CASSERLAGVTDTQYF
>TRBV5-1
CASTPAGVTYEQYF
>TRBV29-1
CSVPGTYNYGYTF
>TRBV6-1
CASSGTSGRDTQYF
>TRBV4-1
CASSQGADRATYEQYF
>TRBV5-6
CASSARDRGPVGGYTF
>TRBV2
CASSEGNQETQYF
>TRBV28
CASSPGTSYSPGELFF
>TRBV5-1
CASSLGQPPYEQYF
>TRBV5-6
CASSPGFQETQYF
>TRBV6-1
CASKLETQYF
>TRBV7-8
CASSLTTGRDSHHF
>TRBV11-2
CASSFIGQGGSGYTF
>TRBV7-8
CASSRLGTAYGYTF
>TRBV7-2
CASKGQVEQYF
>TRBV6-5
CASSHRSYNSPLHF
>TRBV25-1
CASSEPPSSGRSGELFF
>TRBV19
CASSPRGTYNSPLHF
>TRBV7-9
CASSLDVHRDSGNTIYF
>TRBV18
CASSPATNQPQHF
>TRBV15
CATSNTGTLIQETQYF
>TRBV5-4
CASSLSHQETQYF
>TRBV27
CASGGPPSSYEQYF
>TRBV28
CASERQYGYTF
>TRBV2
CASSDLHQETQYF
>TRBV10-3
CAISHFYTQYF
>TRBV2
CASSEQQGVGTEAFF
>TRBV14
CASSQVYSPGRLNQPQHF
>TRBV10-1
CASSNMGTEAFF
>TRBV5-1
CASSLSGTSGKNADTQYF
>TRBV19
CATSAAGLAVYEQYF
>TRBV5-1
CASSSGDHYPAFF
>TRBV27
CASSLFRESGPDTQYF
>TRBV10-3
CAIAGTSGANVLTF
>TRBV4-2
CASSQVPSGGPTDTQYF
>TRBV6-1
CASSEVNNYEQYF
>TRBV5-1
CASSLGGAIYEQYF
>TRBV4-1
CASSMLGGDQPQHF
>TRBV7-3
CASSVNPRGHPDGYTF
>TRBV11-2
CASSSRLAGVETQYF
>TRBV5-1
CASSLGQGVAEAFF
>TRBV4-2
CASSPDQENYGYTF
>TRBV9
CASSVGLAETQYF
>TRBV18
CASSPPGRGRNSPLHF
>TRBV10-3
CAISEAGQGGAEAFF
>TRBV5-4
CASSWGQKEAFF